This passage covers 25 T cell receptor beta chains from one sample sequenced in a study of T cell responses to AZD1222 COVID-19 vaccine. TCRdb's table, derived via immunoSEQ multiplex PCR, lists solely in-frame clones and lacks some. The sample comprises roughly 120,000 clones, around 94% of which are singletons, and 6% to 7% rests with the top ten. Sequenced here: peripheral blood, sampled on day 0 of AZD1222 vaccination. The receptor set was obtained from an adult in good health.

The chain uses TRBV7-9 and TRBJ1-6; weak D call: TRBD1 (5 bases). Trimming stripped 4 bases from V and 5 bases from J, with 12 bases between. The germline CDR1 and CDR2 sequences are SEHNR and FQNEAQ (reference sequence). The CDR3 runs to 15 residues. Here the CDR3 DNA reads TGTGCCAGCAGCTCCCAGGGATTTAATAATTCACCCCTCCACTTT. This encodes CASSSQGFNNSPLHF.

The chain couples TRBV7-3 to TRBJ2-3; 9 nucleotides align to TRBD2. Germline V gene sequence: CDR1 SGHTA, CDR2 FQGTGA. The CDR3 covers 16 residues. The junction had 5 bases not matched to a gene; V was cut back by 2 bases and J by 2 bases. This chain's CDR3 is CASSLGMGLATDTQYF. The CDR3 nucleotides read TGTGCCAGCAGCTTAGGTATGGGACTAGCCACAGATACGCAGTATTTT.

The chain carries TRBV14 and TRBJ2-7, with D perhaps given as TRBD1 or TRBD2 (5 bases each). This CDR3 contains 14 residues. The V end was cut by 2 bases, the J end by 3 bases, with 11 bases between. The germline gives CDR1 SGHDN, CDR2 FVKESK. CDR3 nucleotides: TGTGCCAGCAGCCAATGGACTGGGGGCTACGAGCAGTACTTC. Protein product: CASSQWTGGYEQYF.

The chain has TRBV30 and TRBJ1-2, with D maybe TRBD1 (5 bases). Trimming took off 8 bases at V and 4 bases at J, with 17 bases between the two ends. Germline V gene sequence: CDR1 GTSNPN, CDR2 SVGIG (reference sequence). This CDR3 contains 13 residues. CDR3 in DNA: TGTGCCGGGACCACTTCATACCTCTATGGCTACACCTTC. Translating gives CAGTTSYLYGYTF. The full variable domain, in which reference TRBV30 and TRBJ1-2 provide the parts outside the CDR3, is SQTIHQWPATLVQPVGSPLSLECTVEGTSNPNLYWYRQAAGRGLQLLFYSVGIGQISSEVPQNLSASRPQDRQFILSSKKLLLSDSGFYLCAGTTSYLYGYTFGSGTRLTVV.

This rearrangement joins TRBV30 to TRBJ2-7; 9 nucleotides match TRBD1. V lost 3 bases, J lost 3 bases, and 9 bases stayed unmatched. Germline CDR1 and CDR2: GTSNPN and SVGIG (reference sequence). The CDR3 spans 15 residues. CDR3 in amino acids: CAWRTPRTGDYEQYF. CDR3 sequence (DNA): TGTGCCTGGAGGACCCCCCGGACAGGGGACTACGAGCAGTACTTC.

The chain is built from TRBV2 and TRBJ1-3; D might be TRBD1 (5 bases). Germline V gene sequence: CDR1 SNHLY, CDR2 FYNNEI. V lost 7 bases, J lost 3 bases, and 7 bases lay in between. The CDR3 extends over 12 amino acids. CDR3 nucleotide sequence: TGTGCCAGCACCAGGGATGGAAACACCATATATTTT. Translated, it gives CASTRDGNTIYF. The full variable domain, with the rest looked up from reference TRBV2 and TRBJ1-3, is EPEVTQTPSHQVTQMGQEVILRCVPISNHLYFYWYRQILGQKVEFLVSFYNNEISEKSEIFDDQFSVERPDGSNFTLKIRSTKLEDSAMYFCASTRDGNTIYFGEGSWLTVV.

V usage is TRBV1 and J usage is TRBJ2-3; no check of the table's D call, TRBD2, against the DNA was made. TRBV1 counts as a pseudogene. The CDR3 covers 16 residues. CDR3 sequence: CTSSQVSSGRASRGYF. The CDR3 bases are TGCACCAGCAGCCAAGTCTCAAGCGGGAGGGCCAGCCGGGGGTATTTT.

This clone occurred once. The chain has TRBV12-3 or TRBV12-4 and TRBJ2-1, with 11 bases aligning to TRBD1. J was trimmed by 6 bases and V by 5 bases; bases with no gene match: 0. The CDR3 covers 13 residues. The CDR3 protein is CASSGTGGNEQFF. CDR3 coding DNA: TGTGCCAGCAGTGGGACAGGGGGCAATGAGCAGTTCTTC.

The chain recombines TRBV6-5 with TRBJ2-3; 8 bases fit TRBD2. The length of the CDR3 is 14 residues. Germline V gene data show CDR1 as MNHEY and CDR2 as SVGAGI. Trimming removed 2 bases from V and 7 bases from J; junction bases left unmatched: 5. CDR3 region: CASSYGSGANTQYF. Here the CDR3 DNA reads TGTGCCAGCAGTTACGGTAGCGGGGCTAATACGCAGTATTTT.

The CDR3 is CAIREAGVSDTQYF. The CDR3 DNA sequence: TGTGCCATCAGAGAAGCGGGAGTCTCTGATACGCAGTATTTT. The chain carries TRBV10-3 and TRBJ2-3, with TRBD2 matching over 8 bases. Germline V CDR1 and CDR2: ENHRY, SYGVKD. The junction had 8 bases not matched to a gene; V was cut back by 6 bases and J by 6 bases. The CDR3 covers 14 residues.

The rearrangement joins TRBV7-9 to TRBJ2-5, with TRBD1 identical over 7 bases. Germline V gene sequence: CDR1 SEHNR, CDR2 FQNEAQ (reference sequence). The V gene end was trimmed by 5 bases and the J gene end by 4 bases; junction bases not matched to a gene: 7. The CDR3 is made up of 14 amino acids. DNA for the CDR3: TGTGCCAGCAGCCCCCAGACAGGGCCAGAGACCCAGTACTTC. Encoded protein: CASSPQTGPETQYF.

J is TRBJ2-1 and V is TRBV27; D is possibly TRBD1 (5 bases). The germline V and J ends were trimmed by 4 bases and 10 bases, with 8 bases remaining between them. CDR1 is MNHEY and CDR2 is SMNVEV in the germline V gene (reference sequence). The CDR3 extends over 11 amino acids. As DNA, the CDR3 is TGTGCCAGCAGTTCGTCAGGGGAGCAGTTCTTC. Protein: CASSSSGEQFF.

The CDR3 region is CATGDNYGYTF. CDR3 sequence (DNA): TGTGCCACCGGGGATAACTATGGCTACACCTTC. The chain joins TRBV24-1 to TRBJ1-2; D is unclear. The germline V gene has CDR1 KGHDR and CDR2 SFDVKD. This CDR3 is 11 amino acids long. V lost 9 bases to trimming and J lost 1 base, with 5 bases between them.

The rearrangement joins TRBV28 to TRBJ2-7, with a possible D match to TRBD1 (6 bases). V was shortened by 7 bases and J by 3 bases, with 13 bases between the two germline ends. This CDR3 comprises 13 residues. The germline gives CDR1 MDHEN, CDR2 SYDVKM. The CDR3, as DNA: TGTGCCAGCACCGACTCAGGGGACTACGAGCAGTACTTC. Translation: CASTDSGDYEQYF.

The V gene is TRBV7-2, the J gene TRBJ1-4; TRBD1 might be the D (5 bases). Germline V gene lookup returns CDR1 SGHTA and CDR2 FQGNSA. Trimming took off 6 bases at V and 3 bases at J, with 17 bases between the two ends. This CDR3 is built from 16 residues. The CDR3 sequence: CASRATVGVPNEKLFF. CDR3 in DNA: TGTGCCAGCAGAGCCACAGTAGGGGTCCCTAATGAAAAACTGTTTTTT.

V is TRBV7-9 and J is TRBJ2-4, with D possibly called TRBD1 or TRBD2 (6 bases each). V dropped 3 bases and J dropped 0 bases, with 12 bases sitting between them. Germline V gives CDR1 SEHNR, CDR2 FQNEAQ (reference sequence). The CDR3 is made up of 16 amino acids. The CDR3 spells CASSFGGGIAKNIQYF. CDR3 bases: TGTGCCAGCAGCTTCGGAGGGGGGATAGCCAAAAACATTCAGTACTTC.

This clone was detected only a few times. V gene TRBV7-8 combines with J gene TRBJ1-6; TRBD1 might be the D (5 bases). CDR3 size: 15 residues. Germline V gene lookup returns CDR1 SGHVS and CDR2 FQNEAQ. The ends were cut back, 0 bases at V and 5 bases at J, with 8 bases in the middle. The CDR3 loop is CASSLAWGNNSPLHF. CDR3 bases: TGTGCCAGCAGCTTAGCGTGGGGGAATAATTCACCCCTCCACTTT.

This clone was detected once. The chain is built from TRBV6-5 and TRBJ2-6; D unclear. This CDR3 contains 15 residues. Trimming removed 2 bases from V and 1 base from J, with 6 bases in between. Germline-derived CDR1 and CDR2 are MNHEY and SVGAGI. CDR3 region: CASSYEGSGANVLTF. CDR3 nucleotides: TGTGCCAGCAGTTACGAAGGGTCTGGGGCCAACGTCCTGACTTTC.

CDR3 loop: CASSQGRVPGYGYTF. CDR3 sequence (DNA): TGTGCCAGCAGCCAAGGAAGGGTCCCTGGCTATGGCTACACCTTC. The chain has TRBV4-2 and TRBJ1-2, with D unresolved. CDR1 is LGHNA, CDR2 YNFKEQ, per germline. The CDR3 extends over 15 amino acids. V was shortened by 1 base and J by 4 bases, with 13 bases between the two germline ends.

The chain couples TRBV27 to TRBJ1-6, with a tentative D call TRBD1 (6 bases). Germline V gives CDR1 MNHEY, CDR2 SMNVEV (reference sequence). The CDR3 runs to 14 residues. The ends were cut back, 4 bases at V and 5 bases at J, with 9 bases in the middle. CDR3 amino acids: CASSWGPDNSPLHF. The CDR3 coding sequence is TGTGCCAGCAGTTGGGGGCCCGATAATTCACCCCTCCACTTT.

The J gene is TRBJ2-5, the V gene TRBV4-2; D is unclear. The V end was cut by 0 bases, the J end by 1 base, with 12 bases between. The germline V gene has CDR1 LGHNA and CDR2 YNFKEQ. The CDR3 covers 16 residues. The CDR3 spells CASSQEQNYLQETQYF. DNA for the CDR3: TGTGCCAGCAGCCAAGAACAAAACTACCTCCAAGAGACCCAGTACTTC.

V gene TRBV24-1 combines with J gene TRBJ2-3, with D perhaps assigned TRBD1 or TRBD2 (5 bases each). Per germline, CDR1 KGHDR and CDR2 SFDVKD. The CDR3 totals 13 residues. The V end lost 5 bases, the J end lost 2 bases, and 7 bases lay between the germline ends. This chain's CDR3 is CATSAGTTDTQYF. For the CDR3, the DNA is TGTGCCACCAGTGCCGGGACCACAGATACGCAGTATTTT.

The chain recombines TRBV28 with TRBJ1-5; D is perhaps TRBD1 (6 bases). Between the trimmed V and J ends, which lost 3 bases and 15 bases, there was a span of 21 bases. Germline V gives CDR1 MDHEN, CDR2 SYDVKM. The CDR3 extends over 14 amino acids. CDR3 bases: TGTGCCAGCAGTTTCTACCAACAGGGACCCAGCATGCATTTT. Translating gives CASSFYQQGPSMHF. Looking up the rest from reference TRBV28 and TRBJ1-5 gives the full variable domain: DVKVTQSSRYLVKRTGEKVFLECVQDMDHENMFWYRQDPGLGLRLIYFSYDVKMKEKGDIPEGYSVSREKKERFSLILESASTNQTSMYLCASSFYQQGPSMHFGDGTRLSIL.

The rearrangement links TRBV4-3 to TRBJ2-1; D is perhaps TRBD1 (6 bases). The length of the CDR3 is 17 residues. CDR1 and CDR2 from the germline V gene are LGHNA and YSLEER. Between the trimmed V and J ends, which lost 0 bases and 0 bases, there was a span of 12 bases. CDR3: CASSQDRQGSSYNEQFF. DNA for the CDR3: TGCGCCAGCAGCCAAGATCGCCAGGGGAGCTCCTACAATGAGCAGTTCTTC.

The V call is TRBV11-2, the J call TRBJ2-6; 8 nucleotides align to TRBD2. CDR1 and CDR2 from the germline V gene are SGHAT and FQNNGV. The CDR3 consists of 18 residues. J was trimmed by 1 base and V by 5 bases; bases with no gene match: 10. CDR3 sequence reads: CASSPRGGSRSGANVLTF. The CDR3 DNA sequence: TGTGCCAGCAGCCCCCGGGGGGGGAGTCGATCTGGGGCCAACGTCCTGACTTTC. The whole variable domain, filled in from reference TRBV11-2 and TRBJ2-6, reads EAGVAQSPRYKIIEKRQSVAFWCNPISGHATLYWYQQILGQGPKLLIQFQNNGVVDDSQLPKDRFSAERLKGVDSTLKIQPAKLEDSAVYLCASSPRGGSRSGANVLTFGAGSRLTVL.